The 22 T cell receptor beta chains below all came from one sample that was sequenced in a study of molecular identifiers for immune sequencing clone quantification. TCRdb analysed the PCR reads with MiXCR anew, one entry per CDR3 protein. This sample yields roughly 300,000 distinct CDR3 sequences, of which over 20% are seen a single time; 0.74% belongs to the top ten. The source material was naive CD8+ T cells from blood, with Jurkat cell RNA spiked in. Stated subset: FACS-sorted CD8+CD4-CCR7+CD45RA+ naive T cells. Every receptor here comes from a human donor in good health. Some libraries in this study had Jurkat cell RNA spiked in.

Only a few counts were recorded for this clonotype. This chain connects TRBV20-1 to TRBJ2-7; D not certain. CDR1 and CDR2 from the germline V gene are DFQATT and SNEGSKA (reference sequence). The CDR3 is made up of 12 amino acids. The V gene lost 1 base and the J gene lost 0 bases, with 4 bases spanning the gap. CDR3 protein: CSARAHSYEQYF. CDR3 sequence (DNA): TGCAGTGCTAGAGCCCACTCCTACGAGCAGTACTTC.

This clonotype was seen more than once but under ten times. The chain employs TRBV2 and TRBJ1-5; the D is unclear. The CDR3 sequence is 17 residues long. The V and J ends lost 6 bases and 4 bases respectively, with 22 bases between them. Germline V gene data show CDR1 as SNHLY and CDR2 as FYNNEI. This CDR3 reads CASRETRNSGPNQPQHF. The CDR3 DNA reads TGTGCCAGCAGGGAAACCCGCAACAGTGGCCCAAATCAGCCCCAGCATTTT. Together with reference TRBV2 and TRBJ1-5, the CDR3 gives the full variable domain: EPEVTQTPSHQVTQMGQEVILRCVPISNHLYFYWYRQILGQKVEFLVSFYNNEISEKSEIFDDQFSVERPDGSNFTLKIRSTKLEDSAMYFCASRETRNSGPNQPQHFGDGTRLSIL.

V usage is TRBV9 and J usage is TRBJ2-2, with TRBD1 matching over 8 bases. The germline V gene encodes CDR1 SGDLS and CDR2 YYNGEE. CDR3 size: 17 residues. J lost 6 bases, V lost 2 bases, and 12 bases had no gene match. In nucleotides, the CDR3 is TGTGCCAGCAGCGTTCTAGTCGGGACAGGATCACCCGGGGAGCTGTTTTTT. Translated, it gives CASSVLVGTGSPGELFF.

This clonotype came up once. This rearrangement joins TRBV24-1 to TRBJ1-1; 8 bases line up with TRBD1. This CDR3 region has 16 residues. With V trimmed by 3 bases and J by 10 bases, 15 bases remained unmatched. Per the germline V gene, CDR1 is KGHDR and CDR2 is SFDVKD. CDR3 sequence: CATSDGSGTGVRGAFF. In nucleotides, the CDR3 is TGTGCCACCAGTGATGGCTCCGGGACAGGTGTCCGTGGAGCTTTCTTT.

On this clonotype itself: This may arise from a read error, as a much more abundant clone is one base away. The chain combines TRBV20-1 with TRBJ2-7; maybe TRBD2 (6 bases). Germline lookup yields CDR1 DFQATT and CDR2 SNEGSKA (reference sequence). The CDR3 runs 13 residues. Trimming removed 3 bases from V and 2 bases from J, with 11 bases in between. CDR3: CSASDGSAYEQYF. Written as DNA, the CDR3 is TGCAGTGCTAGTGACGGGAGCGCCTACGAGCAGTACTTC.

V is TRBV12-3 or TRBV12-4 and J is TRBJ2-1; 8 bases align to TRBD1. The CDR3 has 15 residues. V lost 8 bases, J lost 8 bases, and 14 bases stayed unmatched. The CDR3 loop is CASGLQGAEFHEQFF. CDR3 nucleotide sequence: TGTGCCAGCGGTCTCCAGGGGGCCGAGTTCCATGAGCAGTTCTTC.

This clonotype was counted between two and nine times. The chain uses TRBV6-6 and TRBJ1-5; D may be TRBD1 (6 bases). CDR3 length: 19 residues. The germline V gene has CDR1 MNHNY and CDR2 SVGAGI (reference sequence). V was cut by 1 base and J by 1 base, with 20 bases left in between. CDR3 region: CASSYFGGAGFLSNQPQHF. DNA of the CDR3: TGTGCCAGCAGTTACTTTGGGGGCGCCGGTTTTCTCAGCAATCAGCCCCAGCATTTT.

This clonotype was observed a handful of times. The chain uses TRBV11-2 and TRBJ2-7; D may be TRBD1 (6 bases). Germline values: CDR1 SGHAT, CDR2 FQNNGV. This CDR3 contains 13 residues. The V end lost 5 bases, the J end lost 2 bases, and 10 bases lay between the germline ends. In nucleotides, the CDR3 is TGTGCCAGCAGCCACGGGACAACCTACGAGCAGTACTTC. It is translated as CASSHGTTYEQYF.

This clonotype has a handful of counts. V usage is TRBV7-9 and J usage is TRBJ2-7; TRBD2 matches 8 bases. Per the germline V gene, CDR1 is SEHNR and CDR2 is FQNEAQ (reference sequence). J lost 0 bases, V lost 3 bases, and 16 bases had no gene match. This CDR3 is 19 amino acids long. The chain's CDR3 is CASSFRPGEAGVHSYEQYF. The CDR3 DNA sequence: TGTGCCAGCAGCTTCCGGCCGGGAGAAGCGGGGGTCCACTCCTACGAGCAGTACTTC.

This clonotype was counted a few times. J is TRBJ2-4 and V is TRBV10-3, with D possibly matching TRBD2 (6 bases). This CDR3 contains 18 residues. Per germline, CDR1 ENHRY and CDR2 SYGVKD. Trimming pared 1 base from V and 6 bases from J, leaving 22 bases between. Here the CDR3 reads CAISELASSRELRNIQYF. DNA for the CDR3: TGTGCCATCAGTGAGTTGGCCTCATCACGGGAGCTGAGAAACATTCAGTACTTC.

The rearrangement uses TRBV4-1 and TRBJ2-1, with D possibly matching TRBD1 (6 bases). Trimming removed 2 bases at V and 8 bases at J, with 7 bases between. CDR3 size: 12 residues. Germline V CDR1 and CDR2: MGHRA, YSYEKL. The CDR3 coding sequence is TGCGCCAGCAGCCAACAGGGGTATGAGCAGTTCTTC. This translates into CASSQQGYEQFF.

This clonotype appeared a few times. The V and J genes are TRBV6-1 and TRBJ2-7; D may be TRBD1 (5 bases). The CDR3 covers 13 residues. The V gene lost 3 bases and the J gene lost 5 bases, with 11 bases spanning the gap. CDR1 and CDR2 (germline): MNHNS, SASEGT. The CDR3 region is CASSEYGHHEQYF. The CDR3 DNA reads TGTGCCAGCAGTGAGTACGGACATCACGAGCAGTACTTC.

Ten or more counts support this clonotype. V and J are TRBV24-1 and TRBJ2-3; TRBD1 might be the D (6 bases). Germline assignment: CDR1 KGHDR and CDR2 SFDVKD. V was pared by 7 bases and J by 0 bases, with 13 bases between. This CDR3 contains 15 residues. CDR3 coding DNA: TGTGCCACCAGCGAGGACAGCTCTAGCACAGATACGCAGTATTTT. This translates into CATSEDSSSTDTQYF.

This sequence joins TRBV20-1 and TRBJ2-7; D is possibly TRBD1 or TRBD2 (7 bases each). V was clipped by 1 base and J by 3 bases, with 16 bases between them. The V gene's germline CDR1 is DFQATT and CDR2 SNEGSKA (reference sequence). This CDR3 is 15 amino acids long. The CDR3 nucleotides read TGCAGTGCTAGAGGGGGAGGGACAGAGAGCTACGAGCAGTACTTC. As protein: CSARGGGTESYEQYF.

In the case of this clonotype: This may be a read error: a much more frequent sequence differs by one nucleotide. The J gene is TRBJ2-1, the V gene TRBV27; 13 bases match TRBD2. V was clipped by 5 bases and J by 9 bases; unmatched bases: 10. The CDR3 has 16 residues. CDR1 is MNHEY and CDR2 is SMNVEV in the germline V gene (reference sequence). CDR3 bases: TGTGCCAGCAGTCCTACTAGCGGGGGGGCCGCTAGTGAGCAGTTCTTC. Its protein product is CASSPTSGGAASEQFF.

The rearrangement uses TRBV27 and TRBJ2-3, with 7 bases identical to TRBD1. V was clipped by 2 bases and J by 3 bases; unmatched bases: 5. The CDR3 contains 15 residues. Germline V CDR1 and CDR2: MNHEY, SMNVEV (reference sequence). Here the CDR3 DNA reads TGTGCCAGCAGTTTAAGGAGACAGGGAACAGATACGCAGTATTTT. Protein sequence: CASSLRRQGTDTQYF.

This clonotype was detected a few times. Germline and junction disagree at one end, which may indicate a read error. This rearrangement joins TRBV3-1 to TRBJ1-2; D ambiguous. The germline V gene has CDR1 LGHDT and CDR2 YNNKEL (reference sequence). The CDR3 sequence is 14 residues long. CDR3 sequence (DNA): TGTGCCGGCAGCCAAGAAAGGTCGCTCTATGGCTACACCTTC. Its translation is CAGSQERSLYGYTF. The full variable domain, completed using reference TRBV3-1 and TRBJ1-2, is DTAVSQTPKYLVTQMGNDKSIKCEQNLGHDTMYWYKQDSKKFLKIMFSYNNKELIINETVPNRFSPKSPDKAHLNLHINSLELGDSAVYFCAGSQERSLYGYTFGSGTRLTVV.

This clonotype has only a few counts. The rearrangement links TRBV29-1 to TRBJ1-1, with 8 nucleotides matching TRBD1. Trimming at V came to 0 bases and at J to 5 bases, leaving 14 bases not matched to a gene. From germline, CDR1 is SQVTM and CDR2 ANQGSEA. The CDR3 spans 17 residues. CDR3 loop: CSVEDLGVEQGGTEAFF. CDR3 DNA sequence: TGCAGCGTTGAAGATCTTGGGGTGGAACAGGGGGGAACTGAAGCTTTCTTT.

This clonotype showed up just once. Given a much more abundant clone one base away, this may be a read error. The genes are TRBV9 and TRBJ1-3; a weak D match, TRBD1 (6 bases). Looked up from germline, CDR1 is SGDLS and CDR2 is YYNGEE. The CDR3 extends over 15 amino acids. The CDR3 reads CASSVEQGSGTTIYF. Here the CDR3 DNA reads TGTGCCAGCAGCGTAGAACAGGGCTCTGGAACCACCATATATTTT.

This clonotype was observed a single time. The CDR3 protein is CASSPGGGGQLYNEQFF. DNA of the CDR3: TGTGCCAGCTCACCAGGCGGCGGGGGGCAACTTTACAATGAGCAGTTCTTC. This chain uses TRBV18 with TRBJ2-1; TRBD2 matches 8 bases. The CDR3 loop spans 17 amino acids. The germline V gene encodes CDR1 KGHSH and CDR2 LQKENI. J gave up 4 bases and V 2 bases, and 10 bases lay outside the gene matches.

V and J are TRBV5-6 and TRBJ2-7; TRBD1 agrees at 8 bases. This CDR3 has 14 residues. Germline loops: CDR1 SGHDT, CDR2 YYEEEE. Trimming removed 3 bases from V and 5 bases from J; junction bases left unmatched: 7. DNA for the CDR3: TGTGCCAGCAGCTATCCCGACAGGGGCGACGAGCAGTACTTC. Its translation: CASSYPDRGDEQYF.

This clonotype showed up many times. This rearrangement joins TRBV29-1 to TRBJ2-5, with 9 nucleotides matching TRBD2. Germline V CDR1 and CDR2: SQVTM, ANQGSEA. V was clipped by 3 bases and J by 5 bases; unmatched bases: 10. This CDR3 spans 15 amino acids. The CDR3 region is CSVDGGIAGDETQYF. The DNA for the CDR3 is TGCAGCGTTGACGGAGGCATAGCGGGGGACGAGACCCAGTACTTC.